This T cell receptor (beta chain) was captured in a study of cytomegalovirus exposure and HLA in healthy donors. Background on the study: A prior study identified approximately 110 million unique TCR beta sequences from roughly 180 million T cells. Some 85 million unique TCRs, all from HLA-typed donors, were included in an early release of the data. Overall study findings and caveats: There were several of the most significant clusters that appeared linked to common viral pathogens in a later analysis.

With V trimmed by 1 base and J by 4 bases, 7 bases remained unmatched. Germline V gene data show CDR1 as MGHRA and CDR2 as YSYEKL. This CDR3 is built from 16 residues. PCR involved 60 Vbeta and 13 Jbeta primers. Here immunoSEQ multiplex PCR was the method, and the copy in TCRdb shows in-frame clones only, minus some. The sample has about 100,000 clones, approximately 79% seen once. This clone has only a few counts. Its matching antigen is unknown. The chain employs TRBV4-1 and TRBJ2-3, with 8 nucleotides matching TRBD2. This TCR was recovered from a woman between 35 and 50 years old in good health and CMV-seropositive. Sequencing used PBMCs. The CDR3 loop is CASSQVGRGAPDTQYF. The CDR3 nucleotides read TGCGCCAGCAGCCAAGTCGGGCGGGGGGCCCCAGATACGCAGTATTTT.